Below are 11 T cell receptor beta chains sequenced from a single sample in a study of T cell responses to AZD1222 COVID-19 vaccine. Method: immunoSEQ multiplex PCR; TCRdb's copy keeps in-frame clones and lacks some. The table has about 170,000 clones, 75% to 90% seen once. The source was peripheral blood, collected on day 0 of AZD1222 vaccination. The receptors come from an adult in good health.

The CDR3 bases are TGTGCCAGCTCACAACAGGAAACGAACACTGAAGCTTTCTTT. It codes for CASSQQETNTEAFF. V and J are TRBV18 and TRBJ1-1; tentatively, D is TRBD1 (5 bases). Germline V gene sequence: CDR1 KGHSH, CDR2 LQKENI. The CDR3 sequence is 14 residues long. V lost 4 bases to trimming and J lost 1 base, with 10 bases between them. Using reference TRBV18 and TRBJ1-1 for the parts outside the CDR3, the full variable domain is NAGVMQNPRHLVRRRGQEARLRCSPMKGHSHVYWYRQLPEEGLKFMVYLQKENIIDESGMPKERFSAEFPKEGPSILRIQQVVRGDSAAYFCASSQQETNTEAFFGQGTRLTVV.

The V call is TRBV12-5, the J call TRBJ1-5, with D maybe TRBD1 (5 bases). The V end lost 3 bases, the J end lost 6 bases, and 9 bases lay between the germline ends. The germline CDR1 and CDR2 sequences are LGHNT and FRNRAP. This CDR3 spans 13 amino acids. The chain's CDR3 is CASGFLGVQPQHF. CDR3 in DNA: TGTGCTAGTGGTTTTTTAGGGGTTCAGCCCCAGCATTTT.

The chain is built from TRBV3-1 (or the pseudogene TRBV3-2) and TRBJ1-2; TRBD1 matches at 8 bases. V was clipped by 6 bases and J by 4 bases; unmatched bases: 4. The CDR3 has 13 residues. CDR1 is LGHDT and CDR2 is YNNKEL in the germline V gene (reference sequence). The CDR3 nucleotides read TGTGCCAGCAGGAGTACAGGGGGCTATGGCTACACCTTC. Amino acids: CASRSTGGYGYTF.

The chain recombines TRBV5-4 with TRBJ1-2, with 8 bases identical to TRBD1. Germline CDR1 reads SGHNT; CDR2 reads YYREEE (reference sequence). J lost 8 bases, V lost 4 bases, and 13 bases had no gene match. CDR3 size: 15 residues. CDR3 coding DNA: TGTGCCAGCAGCCCTCGACAGGGGATACTTCGGGGCTACACCTTC. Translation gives CASSPRQGILRGYTF.

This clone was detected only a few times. In nucleotides, the CDR3 is TGTGCCAGCAGCCTAATATCCTCTGGGGCCAACGTCCTGACTTTC. As protein: CASSLISSGANVLTF. V usage is TRBV9 and J usage is TRBJ2-6; D remains unclear. Germline assignment: CDR1 SGDLS and CDR2 YYNGEE. The CDR3 contains 15 residues. Trimming stripped 4 bases from V and 0 bases from J, with 8 bases between.

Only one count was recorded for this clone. CDR3 coding DNA: TGCAGCGTTGAAGGTTCAATTAGCGGGGAGACCCAGTACTTC. It translates to CSVEGSISGETQYF. The chain employs TRBV29-1 and TRBJ2-5; 7 nucleotides align to TRBD2. This CDR3 has 14 residues. The germline gives CDR1 SQVTM, CDR2 ANQGSEA. V shed 1 base, J shed 5 bases, and the junction held 7 bases outside the gene matches.

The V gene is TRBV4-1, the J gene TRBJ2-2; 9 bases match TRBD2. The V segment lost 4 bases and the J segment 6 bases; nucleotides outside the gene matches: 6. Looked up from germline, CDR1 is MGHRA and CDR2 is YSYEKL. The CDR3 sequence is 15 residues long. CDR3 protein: CASSREGLAAGELFF. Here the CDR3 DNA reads TGCGCCAGCAGCCGAGAGGGACTAGCCGCCGGGGAGCTGTTTTTT.

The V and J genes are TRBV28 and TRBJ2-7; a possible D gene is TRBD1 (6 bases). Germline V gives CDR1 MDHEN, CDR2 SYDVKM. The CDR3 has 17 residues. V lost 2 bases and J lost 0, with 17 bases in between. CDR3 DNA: TGTGCCAGCAGTTTAAATTTTGAGGCAGGGGACTCCTACGAGCAGTACTTC. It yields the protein CASSLNFEAGDSYEQYF.

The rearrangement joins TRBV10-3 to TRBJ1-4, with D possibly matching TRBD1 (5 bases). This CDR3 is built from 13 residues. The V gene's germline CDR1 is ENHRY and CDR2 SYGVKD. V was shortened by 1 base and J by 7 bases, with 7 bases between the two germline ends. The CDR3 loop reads CAISEFDSEKLFF. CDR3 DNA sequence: TGTGCCATCAGTGAGTTCGACAGTGAAAAACTGTTTTTT.

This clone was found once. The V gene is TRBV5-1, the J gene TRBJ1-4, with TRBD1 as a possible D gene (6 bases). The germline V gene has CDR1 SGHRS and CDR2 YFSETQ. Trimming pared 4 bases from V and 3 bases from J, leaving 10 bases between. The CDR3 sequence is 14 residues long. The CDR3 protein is CASSTGQPNEKLFF. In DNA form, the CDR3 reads TGCGCCAGCAGCACCGGACAGCCTAATGAAAAACTGTTTTTT.

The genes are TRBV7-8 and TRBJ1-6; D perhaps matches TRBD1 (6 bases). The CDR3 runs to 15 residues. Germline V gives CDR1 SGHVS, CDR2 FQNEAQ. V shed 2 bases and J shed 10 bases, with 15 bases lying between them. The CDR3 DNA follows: TGTGCCAGCAGCTTAAGTTCGGGGGGCCGCTCACCCCTCCACTTT. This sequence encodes CASSLSSGGRSPLHF.